The sequence of this T cell receptor (beta chain) was determined in a study of blood T cell repertoires in COVID-19. Looking at the study overall: PBMCs, B-cell-depleted T cells, or T cells provided the cDNA or gDNA that made up the material.

V dropped 7 bases and J dropped 7; count of bases not matched to a gene: 5. The germline V gene encodes CDR1 MNHEY and CDR2 SMNVEV (reference sequence). There are 13 residues in the CDR3. Per the authors' pipeline: Nucleated cell counts were estimated from reference gene primer amplification. Profiled with immunoSEQ multiplex PCR; TCRdb holds only in-frame clones, not every one. V and J calls and clone size are given by that table; D and trimming were obtained from the DNA. The sample has roughly 260,000 clones, over 80% seen once; the top ten hold approximately 2%. This receptor was taken from a woman aged 18-29 years who had recovered from COVID-19. V gene TRBV27 combines with J gene TRBJ1-2; 11 nucleotides align to TRBD1. The specimen was PBMCs or T cells enriched from blood (not recorded which). CDR3 nucleotides: TGTGCCAGCAAGGACAGGGGGCTGGGTGGCTACACCTTC. Protein: CASKDRGLGGYTF.